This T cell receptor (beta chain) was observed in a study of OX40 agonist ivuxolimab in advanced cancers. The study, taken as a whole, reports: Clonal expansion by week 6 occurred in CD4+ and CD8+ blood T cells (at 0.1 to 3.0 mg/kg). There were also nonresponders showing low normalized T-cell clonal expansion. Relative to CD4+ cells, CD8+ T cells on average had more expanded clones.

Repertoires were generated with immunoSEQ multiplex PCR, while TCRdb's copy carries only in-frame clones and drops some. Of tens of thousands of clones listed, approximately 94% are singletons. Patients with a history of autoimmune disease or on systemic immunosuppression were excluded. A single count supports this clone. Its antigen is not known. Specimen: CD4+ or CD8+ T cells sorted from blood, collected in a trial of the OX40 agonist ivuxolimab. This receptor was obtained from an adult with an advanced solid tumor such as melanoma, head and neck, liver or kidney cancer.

CDR3 amino acids: CASSLGSTRYGYTF. The CDR3 bases are TGTGCCAGCAGCTTAGGGTCGACGCGCTATGGCTACACCTTC. The chain carries TRBV11-2 and TRBJ1-2; no reliable D call. The V gene lost 1 base and the J gene lost 4 bases, with 10 bases spanning the gap. The V gene's germline CDR1 is SGHAT and CDR2 FQNNGV. The length of the CDR3 is 14 residues.